These 32 T cell receptor beta chains came from one sample sequenced in a study of cytomegalovirus exposure and HLA in healthy donors. This PCR relied on a set of 60 Vbeta primers and 13 Jbeta primers. The data were produced by immunoSEQ multiplex PCR, yet TCRdb's version contains in-frame clones alone and is incomplete. This sample's table has roughly 120,000 clones. Material for sequencing was PBMCs. These receptors all stem from a man aged 30-40 years in good health and CMV-seronegative.

The chain is built from TRBV5-1 and TRBJ2-5, with 7 positions matching TRBD2. Trimming cost V 4 bases and J 4 bases; bases outside gene matches: 4. The CDR3 covers 13 residues. CDR1 SGHRS and CDR2 YFSETQ come from the germline V gene. This CDR3 reads CASSPGGGETQYF. In DNA, the CDR3 is TGCGCCAGCAGCCCTGGGGGGGGAGAGACCCAGTACTTC.

The rearrangement uses TRBV20-1 and TRBJ1-1, with D unresolved. This CDR3 is built from 11 residues. Germline V CDR1 and CDR2: DFQATT, SNEGSKA (reference sequence). V lost 8 bases, J lost 6 bases, and 13 bases lay in between. The CDR3 loop is CSFGFSAEAFF. DNA for the CDR3: TGCAGTTTCGGCTTCAGCGCTGAAGCTTTCTTT.

The chain combines TRBV6-1 with TRBJ2-5; D might be TRBD1 (6 bases). The V and J ends lost 7 bases and 5 bases respectively, with 20 bases between them. Per the germline V gene, CDR1 is MNHNS and CDR2 is SASEGT. This CDR3 spans 15 amino acids. The CDR3 DNA sequence: TGTGCCAGCAATGGCAGGGGCGGATATATGGAGACCCAGTACTTC. Its translation is CASNGRGGYMETQYF.

The V gene is TRBV5-6, the J gene TRBJ2-7, with D possibly being TRBD1 (6 bases). Between the trimmed V and J ends, which lost 2 bases and 2 bases, there was a span of 14 bases. CDR1 and CDR2 from the germline V gene are SGHDT and YYEEEE. The CDR3 has 15 amino acids. The CDR3 nucleotides are TGTGCCAGCAGCTTTTCAGGGGCCTCCGCCTACGAGCAGTACTTC. Its translation: CASSFSGASAYEQYF.

The chain combines TRBV7-9 with TRBJ2-6; tentatively, D is TRBD2 (5 bases). The CDR3 covers 16 residues. With 0 bases removed from V and 0 bases from J, the gap between germline ends came to 6 bases. Germline CDR1 SEHNR, CDR2 FQNEAQ (reference sequence). The CDR3 coding sequence is TGTGCCAGCAGCTTAGCTGGGAGCTCTGGGGCCAACGTCCTGACTTTC. It yields the protein CASSLAGSSGANVLTF.

This chain uses TRBV5-4 with TRBJ2-7; 9 bases align to TRBD1. The CDR3 runs to 14 residues. The V and J ends lost 2 bases and 2 bases, in that order; junction bases with no gene match: 2. Germline V gene lookup returns CDR1 SGHNT and CDR2 YYREEE (reference sequence). CDR3 in DNA: TGTGCCAGCAGCTTAGACAGGGGGGCCTACGAGCAGTACTTC. Protein sequence: CASSLDRGAYEQYF.

This chain uses TRBV5-1 with TRBJ1-1; 10 bases are a match to TRBD1. V gave up 0 bases and J gave up 7 bases; unmatched junction bases: 6. The CDR3 length is 15 residues. CDR1 SGHRS and CDR2 YFSETQ come from the germline V gene. The CDR3 DNA is TGCGCCAGCAGCTTGGCTGACAGGGGGCCAGATGAAGCTTTCTTT. Protein: CASSLADRGPDEAFF.

The chain combines TRBV6-1 with TRBJ2-2, with D hard to call. CDR3 size: 15 residues. Trimming pared 3 bases from V and 4 bases from J, leaving 12 bases between. Germline V gives CDR1 MNHNS, CDR2 SASEGT. CDR3 nucleotide sequence: TGTGCCAGCAGTGATGCAGGCCTGGGCACCGGGGAGCTGTTTTTT. Translating gives CASSDAGLGTGELFF.

This rearrangement joins TRBV28 to TRBJ1-1; D is possibly TRBD1 (5 bases). The V end lost 5 bases, the J end lost 4 bases, and 17 bases lay between the germline ends. The germline CDR1 and CDR2 sequences are MDHEN and SYDVKM. This CDR3 is built from 15 residues. The CDR3: CASSAEVLGGTEAFF. CDR3 nucleotide sequence: TGTGCCAGCAGTGCGGAAGTGCTCGGGGGCACTGAAGCTTTCTTT.

The V gene is TRBV7-7, the J gene TRBJ2-2; the match to TRBD2 covers 12 bases. The CDR3 sequence is 16 residues long. V lost 5 bases, J lost 6 bases, and 7 bases stayed unmatched. The germline V gene encodes CDR1 SSHAT and CDR2 FNYEAQ (reference sequence). The CDR3: CASSPRLAGGPGELFF. As DNA, the CDR3 is TGTGCCAGCAGCCCCCGGCTAGCGGGGGGGCCCGGGGAGCTGTTTTTT.

The chain combines TRBV7-9 with TRBJ1-1, with 7 bases fitting TRBD1. Germline V gene data show CDR1 as SEHNR and CDR2 as FQNEAQ (reference sequence). J lost 2 bases, V lost 2 bases, and 2 bases had no gene match. CDR3 length: 14 residues. CDR3 protein: CASSLTGVNTEAFF. The CDR3 region has the DNA TGTGCCAGCAGCTTAACAGGGGTTAACACTGAAGCTTTCTTT.

The V gene is TRBV29-1, the J gene TRBJ1-1, with a tentative D call TRBD1 (5 bases). This CDR3 spans 15 amino acids. The germline V and J ends were trimmed by 6 bases and 4 bases, with 21 bases remaining between them. The germline V gene encodes CDR1 SQVTM and CDR2 ANQGSEA. For the CDR3, the DNA is TGCAGCGTCGCGGGACGGATGGGCTGGGGCACTGAAGCTTTCTTT. Translation: CSVAGRMGWGTEAFF.

This sequence joins TRBV25-1 and TRBJ1-1, with D possibly matching TRBD1 (5 bases). CDR1 is MGHDK, CDR2 SYGVNS, per germline. The V end lost 3 bases, the J end lost 3 bases, and 11 bases lay between the germline ends. This CDR3 contains 14 residues. CDR3 nucleotide sequence: TGTGCCAGCAGTGACCAGGGATCGTACACTGAAGCTTTCTTT. Amino acids: CASSDQGSYTEAFF.

J is TRBJ1-2 and V is TRBV29-1; 9 positions agree with TRBD1. V dropped 7 bases and J dropped 5; count of bases not matched to a gene: 5. The V gene's germline CDR1 is SQVTM and CDR2 ANQGSEA. The CDR3 runs 12 residues. The CDR3 loop is CSAWDRAYGYTF. The CDR3 DNA sequence: TGCAGCGCTTGGGACAGGGCTTATGGCTACACCTTC.

This chain joins TRBV5-4 and TRBJ2-7; 11 nucleotides align to TRBD2. V trimming: 3 bases; J trimming: 2 bases; junction bases outside the gene matches: 7. Germline-derived CDR1 and CDR2 are SGHNT and YYREEE (reference sequence). The CDR3 loop spans 16 amino acids. CDR3 sequence (DNA): TGTGCCAGCAGCTCCTGGGGGACTAGCGGCGCCTACGAGCAGTACTTC. This encodes CASSSWGTSGAYEQYF.

The chain employs TRBV2 and TRBJ2-5; 13 bases fit TRBD2. Germline V gives CDR1 SNHLY, CDR2 FYNNEI. V lost 5 bases to trimming and J lost 5 bases; unmatched junction nucleotides: 5. CDR3 size: 15 residues. The CDR3 is CASSTSGGAGETQYF. DNA of the CDR3: TGTGCCAGCAGTACTAGCGGGGGGGCAGGGGAGACCCAGTACTTC.

The chain links TRBV28 to TRBJ1-1; 8 bases are a match to TRBD1. Trimming took 4 bases from V and 5 from J; bases not matched to a gene: 12. The CDR3 contains 16 residues. CDR1 and CDR2 (germline): MDHEN, SYDVKM. CDR3 bases: TGTGCCAGCAGTTCCCGTCCCGGACAGGGAGGAACTGAAGCTTTCTTT. This sequence encodes CASSSRPGQGGTEAFF.

The chain joins TRBV5-4 to TRBJ2-7, with TRBD1 matching over 7 bases. V lost 2 bases and J lost 1; bases outside the gene matches: 3. The germline V gene has CDR1 SGHNT and CDR2 YYREEE (reference sequence). The CDR3 runs to 14 residues. The CDR3 is CASSFDRDSYEQYF. The DNA for the CDR3 is TGTGCCAGCAGCTTCGACAGGGATTCCTACGAGCAGTACTTC.

The chain carries TRBV18 and TRBJ1-1, with 7 bases identical to TRBD1. This CDR3 is 15 amino acids long. Trimming removed 4 bases from V and 5 bases from J; junction bases left unmatched: 10. CDR1 is KGHSH, CDR2 LQKENI, per germline. CDR3 amino acids: CASSLSIDRVTEAFF. DNA for the CDR3: TGTGCCAGCTCACTTTCTATCGACAGGGTAACTGAAGCTTTCTTT.

The chain uses TRBV5-4 and TRBJ1-6, with TRBD1 as a possible D gene (5 bases). The germline V and J ends were trimmed by 2 bases and 7 bases, with 13 bases remaining between them. The germline gives CDR1 SGHNT, CDR2 YYREEE (reference sequence). This CDR3 spans 15 amino acids. Here the CDR3 reads CASSFEGADNSPLHF. The CDR3 DNA reads as TGTGCCAGCAGCTTTGAAGGGGCGGACAATTCACCCCTCCACTTT.

CDR3 region: CASSFGRGSGGGYTF. As DNA, the CDR3 is TGTGCCAGCAGTTTTGGGAGGGGATCGGGGGGAGGCTACACCTTC. This chain links TRBV27 with TRBJ1-2; D possibly corresponds to TRBD1 (5 bases). The germline V gene encodes CDR1 MNHEY and CDR2 SMNVEV (reference sequence). The CDR3 is made up of 15 amino acids. Between the trimmed V and J ends, which lost 3 bases and 8 bases, there was a span of 19 bases.

With regard to this clone: Because it lacks the conserved phenylalanine or tryptophan at the end, this CDR3 is likely a read error. The V call is TRBV5-1, the J call TRBJ1-6, with 8 nucleotides matching TRBD1. This CDR3 has 15 residues. Trimming at V came to 4 bases and at J to 7 bases, leaving 7 bases not matched to a gene. Germline V gene data show CDR1 as SGHRS and CDR2 as YFSETQ. The CDR3 sequence is CASSRGQEGNSPLHL. CDR3 nucleotides: TGCGCCAGCAGCCGGGGACAGGAGGGGAATTCACCCCTCCACCTT.

This sequence joins TRBV7-9 and TRBJ1-2; TRBD1 matches at 8 bases. Trimming at V came to 0 bases and at J to 5 bases, leaving 8 bases not matched to a gene. In germline, CDR1 is SEHNR, CDR2 FQNEAQ (reference sequence). The length of the CDR3 is 16 residues. CDR3 nucleotide sequence: TGTGCCAGCAGCTTAGCGGGGGCGACAGGGGCATATGGCTACACCTTC. This codes for CASSLAGATGAYGYTF.

V usage is TRBV11-1 and J usage is TRBJ2-5; D call uncertain. The CDR3 consists of 16 residues. The V gene lost 3 bases and the J gene lost 2 bases, with 16 bases spanning the gap. CDR1 is SGHAT and CDR2 is FQDESV in the germline V gene (reference sequence). CDR3 sequence (DNA): TGTGCCAGCAGCTTTGGTACAGCCAGTTTACAAGAGACCCAGTACTTC. This translates into CASSFGTASLQETQYF.

The CDR3 region has the DNA TGTGCCAGCAGTGGTGGGGAGGGCAGGGATTCACCCCTCCACTTT. It specifies CASSGGEGRDSPLHF. This sequence joins TRBV2 and TRBJ1-6, with a possible D match to TRBD1 (5 bases). CDR1 is SNHLY, CDR2 FYNNEI, per germline. CDR3 length: 15 amino acids. Trimming removed 4 bases from V and 8 bases from J, with 15 bases in between. Variable domain in full (rest from reference TRBV2 and TRBJ1-6): EPEVTQTPSHQVTQMGQEVILRCVPISNHLYFYWYRQILGQKVEFLVSFYNNEISEKSEIFDDQFSVERPDGSNFTLKIRSTKLEDSAMYFCASSGGEGRDSPLHFGNGTRLTVT.

The genes are TRBV5-5 and TRBJ2-7; 8 nucleotides agree with TRBD2. The CDR3 sequence is 16 residues long. Trimming cost V 0 bases and J 4 bases; bases outside gene matches: 9. Germline assignment: CDR1 SGHKS and CDR2 YYEKEE (reference sequence). In DNA, the CDR3 is TGTGCCAGCAGCTTGGCCGGGGGGGCAGTGATTTACGAGCAGTACTTC. Translated: CASSLAGGAVIYEQYF.

The chain combines TRBV2 with TRBJ2-1; D remains unclear. Trimming removed 4 bases at V and 5 bases at J, with 3 bases between. Germline V gene lookup returns CDR1 SNHLY and CDR2 FYNNEI. The CDR3 contains 11 residues. CDR3 sequence (DNA): TGTGCCAGCAGTGTCAACAATGAGCAGTTCTTC. Its protein product is CASSVNNEQFF.

V gene TRBV5-1 combines with J gene TRBJ1-1; the D gene is possibly TRBD1 (5 bases). Trimming took 4 bases from V and 1 from J, leaving 11 bases between them. Germline V gene lookup returns CDR1 SGHRS and CDR2 YFSETQ. This CDR3 has 14 residues. CDR3 residues: CASSGQGGNTEAFF. CDR3 in DNA: TGCGCCAGCAGCGGCCAGGGCGGGAACACTGAAGCTTTCTTT.

The CDR3: CASSGGTSGGQRYEQYF. The CDR3 coding sequence is TGTGCCAGCAGTGGGGGGACTAGCGGGGGGCAGAGATACGAGCAGTACTTC. The chain combines TRBV6-1 with TRBJ2-7, with 15 bases matching TRBD2. The CDR3 is 17 amino acids. Germline assignment: CDR1 MNHNS and CDR2 SASEGT. J was trimmed by 4 bases and V by 4 bases; bases with no gene match: 8.

The chain couples TRBV19 to TRBJ2-1; TRBD1 agrees at 11 bases. Germline trimming cut 4 bases from V and 8 bases from J; bases unmatched to any gene: 4. The CDR3 runs to 14 residues. Germline CDR1 LNHDA, CDR2 SQIVND (reference sequence). The CDR3 loop reads CASSKDRGPHEQFF. CDR3 in DNA: TGTGCCAGTAGTAAGGACAGGGGGCCACATGAGCAGTTCTTC.

The chain couples TRBV11-2 to TRBJ1-1, with 7 bases that match TRBD1. The germline V gene has CDR1 SGHAT and CDR2 FQNNGV. The CDR3 length is 15 residues. V lost 7 bases to trimming and J lost 0 bases; unmatched junction nucleotides: 8. The CDR3 DNA reads as TGTGCCAGCAACCTCCGGGACAGACTGAACACTGAAGCTTTCTTT. Protein sequence: CASNLRDRLNTEAFF.

The CDR3 nucleotides are TGTGCCAGCAGTGCAGGGAGGAGTCTCTCCTACGAGCAGTACTTC. It yields the protein CASSAGRSLSYEQYF. This chain connects TRBV5-6 to TRBJ2-5; D may be TRBD2 (6 bases). The DNA end is more similar to TRBJ2-7, so the J call may be wrong. The CDR3 is 15 amino acids. Germline CDR1 is SGHDT and CDR2 is YYEEEE.